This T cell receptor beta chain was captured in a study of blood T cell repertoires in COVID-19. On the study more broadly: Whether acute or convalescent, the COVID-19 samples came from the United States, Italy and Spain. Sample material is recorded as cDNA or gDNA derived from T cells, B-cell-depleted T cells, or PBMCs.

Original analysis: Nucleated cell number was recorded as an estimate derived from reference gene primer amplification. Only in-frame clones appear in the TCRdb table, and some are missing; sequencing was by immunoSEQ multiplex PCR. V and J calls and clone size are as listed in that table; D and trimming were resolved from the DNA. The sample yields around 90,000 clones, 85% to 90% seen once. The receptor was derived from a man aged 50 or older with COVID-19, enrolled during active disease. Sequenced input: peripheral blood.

CDR3 sequence reads: CASSLSNRANSPLHF. The CDR3 nucleotides read TGCGCCAGCAGCTTGTCTAACAGGGCGAATTCACCCCTCCACTTT. The chain couples TRBV5-1 to TRBJ1-6, with a weak D call TRBD1 (6 bases). Germline values: CDR1 SGHRS, CDR2 YFSETQ. V was shortened by 1 base and J by 7 bases, with 12 bases between the two germline ends. This CDR3 spans 15 amino acids.